Listed here are 20 T cell receptor beta chains from one sample, sequenced in a study of CXCR3-negative and CXCR3-positive naive CD8 T cells. 5' RACE with UMI labels generated the TRB cDNA libraries. TCRdb reprocessed the 5' RACE reads, with one entry per CDR3 protein and no DNA. The repertoire table contains tens of thousands of distinct CDR3 sequences. No antigens are known for them. Study results and limitations: Naive cells that were CXCR3-positive had more hydrophobic TRB CDR3s (compared with CXCR3-negative naive cells).

Material for sequencing was naive CXCR3+ CD8+ T cells from blood. Subset described: CD45RO-CCR7+CD27+CD95- naive CD8+ T cells expressing CXCR3 (TNR3+). These receptors came from a human donor in good health. Some clones in this sample may be carry-over from other donors' samples.

The chain combines TRBV2 with TRBJ2-1; TCRdb lists TRBD1, though no DNA is available to test this call. CDR1 is SNHLY, CDR2 FYNNEI, per germline. The CDR3 is 13 amino acids. CDR3 loop: CASSEAPGDEQFF.

This chain uses TRBV20-1 with TRBJ1-1. Germline V gene data show CDR1 as DFQATT and CDR2 as SNEGSKA (reference sequence). The CDR3 has 12 amino acids. The chain's CDR3 is CSARRRDTEAFF.

This chain connects TRBV28 to TRBJ1-4; absent DNA, TCRdb's TRBD1 call cannot be checked. Germline CDR1 MDHEN, CDR2 SYDVKM. This CDR3 is 11 amino acids long. The CDR3 is CASSALEKLFF. The full variable domain, its missing parts supplied by reference TRBV28 and TRBJ1-4, is DVKVTQSSRYLVKRTGEKVFLECVQDMDHENMFWYRQDPGLGLRLIYFSYDVKMKEKGDIPEGYSVSREKKERFSLILESASTNQTSMYLCASSALEKLFFGSGTQLSVL.

The chain employs TRBV13 and TRBJ2-5; TCRdb proposes TRBD2, but this gene call is untestable without DNA. The CDR3 contains 16 residues. Germline values: CDR1 PRHDT, CDR2 FYEKMQ (reference sequence). The chain's CDR3 is CASSLAGGGNRETQYF.

J is TRBJ2-2 and V is TRBV29-1. Per germline, CDR1 SQVTM and CDR2 ANQGSEA. The CDR3 covers 12 residues. CDR3 amino acids: CSVELVSGELFF.

CDR3 sequence: CSVGKGTEAFF. The chain couples TRBV29-1 to TRBJ1-1. There are 11 residues in the CDR3. CDR1 SQVTM and CDR2 ANQGSEA come from the germline V gene.

CDR3 protein: CASSFPTADTQYF. J is TRBJ2-3 and V is TRBV6-2 or TRBV6-3. Germline CDR1 and CDR2: MNHEY and SVGEGT. CDR3 length: 13 amino acids.

The chain joins TRBV15 to TRBJ1-4; TCRdb selects TRBD1, and the lack of DNA leaves this call unchecked. Germline CDR1 LNHNV, CDR2 YYDKDF (reference sequence). This CDR3 comprises 16 residues. The CDR3 loop reads CATSSGGRATNEKLFF.

The rearrangement joins TRBV7-6 to TRBJ2-5; TCRdb indicates TRBD1, and absent DNA this call remains unverified. Germline assignment: CDR1 SGHVS and CDR2 FNYEAQ. This CDR3 region has 15 residues. CDR3 in amino acids: CASSSTGGEVEAQYF.

The J gene is TRBJ2-3, the V gene TRBV4-3; without DNA, the TCRdb call of TRBD1 cannot be checked. Per germline, CDR1 LGHNA and CDR2 YSLEER. The CDR3 runs 12 residues. CDR3 protein: CASSGGADTQYF.

V is TRBV28 and J is TRBJ2-3. Germline V gives CDR1 MDHEN, CDR2 SYDVKM. The CDR3 is made up of 14 amino acids. The CDR3 loop reads CASSLQRGTDTQYF.

This chain links TRBV28 with TRBJ2-7; there is no DNA to check the TCRdb D call of TRBD1. CDR3 length equals 18 residues. Germline CDR1 is MDHEN and CDR2 is SYDVKM. The CDR3 region is CASSSGPGTGGGSYEQYF.

J is TRBJ2-7 and V is TRBV4-3; as DNA is missing, the TRBD1 call by TCRdb cannot be tested. Germline V gene lookup returns CDR1 LGHNA and CDR2 YSLEER. This CDR3 contains 15 residues. The CDR3 sequence is CASSQGQRFAYEQYF.

The CDR3 region is CASSRPTLYEQYF. This sequence joins TRBV28 and TRBJ2-7; the D gene TCRdb calls, TRBD1, cannot be checked with no DNA. The germline CDR1 and CDR2 sequences are MDHEN and SYDVKM. This CDR3 spans 13 amino acids.

The chain uses TRBV29-1 and TRBJ2-3; absent DNA, TCRdb's TRBD1 call cannot be checked. The CDR3 has 20 residues. Looked up from germline, CDR1 is SQVTM and CDR2 is ANQGSEA. CDR3 sequence: CSVEEAPGQGAPGSTDTQYF.

The rearrangement links TRBV7-6 to TRBJ2-1; TCRdb outputs TRBD1, but without DNA this stays unchecked. Germline V lookup: CDR1 SGHVS, CDR2 FNYEAQ. The CDR3 covers 16 residues. This CDR3 is CASSPHRAGAYNEQFF. The complete variable domain, with remaining parts taken from reference TRBV7-6 and TRBJ2-1, reads GAGVSQSPRYKVTKRGQDVALRCDPISGHVSLYWYRQALGQGPEFLTYFNYEAQQDKSGLPNDRFSAERPEGSISTLTIQRTEQRDSAMYRCASSPHRAGAYNEQFFGPGTRLTVL.

This chain's CDR3 is CASSATQGCGYTF. This sequence joins TRBV7-7 and TRBJ1-2; the D call from TCRdb, TRBD1, cannot be confirmed without DNA. There are 13 residues in the CDR3. Germline V gene lookup returns CDR1 SSHAT and CDR2 FNYEAQ (reference sequence).

The chain recombines TRBV11-2 with TRBJ2-3; TCRdb calls TRBD1, which cannot be checked without DNA. Germline loops: CDR1 SGHAT, CDR2 FQNNGV. This CDR3 has 15 amino acids. The CDR3 sequence: CASSLVALNTDTQYF.

The CDR3 spells CASSQVLAGRDEQFF. This rearrangement joins TRBV4-1 to TRBJ2-1; the D call from TCRdb, TRBD2, cannot be confirmed without DNA. The CDR3 is 15 residues long. Looked up from germline, CDR1 is MGHRA and CDR2 is YSYEKL.

V and J are TRBV28 and TRBJ2-7; TCRdb reports TRBD1, a call that lacks DNA to check it against. Per the germline V gene, CDR1 is MDHEN and CDR2 is SYDVKM. The CDR3 is 15 residues long. The CDR3 loop is CASSLFDREVNEQYF.